The sequence of this T cell receptor (beta chain) was determined in a study of blood T cell repertoires in COVID-19. The wider study: PBMCs, B-cell-depleted T cells, or T cells were the source of the cDNA or gDNA that made up the material.

Germline V gene sequence: CDR1 GTSNPN, CDR2 SVGIG (reference sequence). The ends were cut back, 1 base at V and 5 bases at J, with 11 bases in the middle. This CDR3 is 13 amino acids long. Seattle participants joined during active infection and were tracked over time. Some clones are missing from TCRdb's copy, which holds only in-frame ones; the method was immunoSEQ multiplex PCR. The profile covers 330,000 or so clones, with about 87% appearing a single time and approximately 10% taken by the ten largest. Sequences were obtained from peripheral blood. The TCR comes from a man aged 25-40 years with COVID-19, enrolled during active disease. The chain carries TRBV30 and TRBJ1-1; a weak D match, TRBD1 (5 bases). The CDR3, as DNA: TGTGCCTGGAGTGCGGACCGGGGGACTGAAGCTTTCTTT. It translates to CAWSADRGTEAFF.